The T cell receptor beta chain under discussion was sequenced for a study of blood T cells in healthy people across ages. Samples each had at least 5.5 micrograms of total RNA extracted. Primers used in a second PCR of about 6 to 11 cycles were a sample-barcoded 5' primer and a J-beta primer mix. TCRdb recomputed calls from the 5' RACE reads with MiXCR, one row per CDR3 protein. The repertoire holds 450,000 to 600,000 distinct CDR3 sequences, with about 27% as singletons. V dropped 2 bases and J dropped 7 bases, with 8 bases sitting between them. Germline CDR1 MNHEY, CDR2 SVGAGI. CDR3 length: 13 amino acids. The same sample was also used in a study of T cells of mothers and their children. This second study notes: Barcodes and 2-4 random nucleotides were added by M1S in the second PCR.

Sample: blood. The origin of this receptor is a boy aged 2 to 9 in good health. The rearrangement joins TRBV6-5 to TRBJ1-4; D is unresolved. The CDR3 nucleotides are TGTGCCAGCAGTTACGGGTGGGGTGAAAAACTGTTTTTT. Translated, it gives CASSYGWGEKLFF.